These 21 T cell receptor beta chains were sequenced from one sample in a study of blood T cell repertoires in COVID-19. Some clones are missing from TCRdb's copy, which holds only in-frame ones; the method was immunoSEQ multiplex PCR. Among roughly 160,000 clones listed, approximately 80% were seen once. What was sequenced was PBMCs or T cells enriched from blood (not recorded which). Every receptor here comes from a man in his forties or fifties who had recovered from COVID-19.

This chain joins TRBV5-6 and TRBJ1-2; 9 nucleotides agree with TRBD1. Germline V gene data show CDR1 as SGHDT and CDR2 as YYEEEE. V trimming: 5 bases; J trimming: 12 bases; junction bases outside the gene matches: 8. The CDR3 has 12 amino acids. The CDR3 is CASSRGQGANTF. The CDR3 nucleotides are TGTGCCAGCAGTAGGGGACAGGGTGCGAACACCTTC.

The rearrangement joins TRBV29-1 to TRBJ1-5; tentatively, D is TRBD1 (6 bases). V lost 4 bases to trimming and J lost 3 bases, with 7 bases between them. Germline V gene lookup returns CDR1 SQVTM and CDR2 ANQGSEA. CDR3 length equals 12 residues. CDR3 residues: CSVGDTNQPQHF. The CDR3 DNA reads TGCAGCGTTGGGGACACCAATCAGCCCCAGCATTTT.

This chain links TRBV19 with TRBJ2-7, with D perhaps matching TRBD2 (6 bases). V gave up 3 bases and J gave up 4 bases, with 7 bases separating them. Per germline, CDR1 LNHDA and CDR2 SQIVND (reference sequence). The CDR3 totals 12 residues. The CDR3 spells CASSIGGYEQYF. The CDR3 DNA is TGTGCCAGTAGTATTGGGGGGTACGAGCAGTACTTC.

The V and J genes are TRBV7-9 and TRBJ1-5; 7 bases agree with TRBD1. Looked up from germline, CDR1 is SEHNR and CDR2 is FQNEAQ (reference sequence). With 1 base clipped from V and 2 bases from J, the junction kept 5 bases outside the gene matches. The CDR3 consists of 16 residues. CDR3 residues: CASSLGSGQGNQPQHF. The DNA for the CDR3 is TGTGCCAGCAGCTTAGGATCTGGACAGGGCAATCAGCCCCAGCATTTT.

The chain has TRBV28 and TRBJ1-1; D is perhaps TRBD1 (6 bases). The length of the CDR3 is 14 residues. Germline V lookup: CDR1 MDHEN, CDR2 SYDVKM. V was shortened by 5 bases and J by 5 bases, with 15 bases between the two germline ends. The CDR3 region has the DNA TGTGCCAGCAGTCCCTACGGGCAGGGGACTGAAGCTTTCTTT. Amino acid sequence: CASSPYGQGTEAFF.

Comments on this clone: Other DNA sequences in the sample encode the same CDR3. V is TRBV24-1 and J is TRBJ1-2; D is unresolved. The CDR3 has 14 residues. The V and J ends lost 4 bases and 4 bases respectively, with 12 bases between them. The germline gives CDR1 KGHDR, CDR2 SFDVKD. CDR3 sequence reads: CATSDPPLSYGYTF. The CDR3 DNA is TGTGCCACCAGTGACCCCCCCTTATCCTATGGCTACACCTTC.

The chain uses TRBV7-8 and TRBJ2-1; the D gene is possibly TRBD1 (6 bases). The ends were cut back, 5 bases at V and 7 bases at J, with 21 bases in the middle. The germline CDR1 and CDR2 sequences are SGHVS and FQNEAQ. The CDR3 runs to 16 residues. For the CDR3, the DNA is TGTGCCAGCAGCCCCCTGAGAGGCCAGGGGACAAATGAGCAGTTCTTC. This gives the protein CASSPLRGQGTNEQFF.

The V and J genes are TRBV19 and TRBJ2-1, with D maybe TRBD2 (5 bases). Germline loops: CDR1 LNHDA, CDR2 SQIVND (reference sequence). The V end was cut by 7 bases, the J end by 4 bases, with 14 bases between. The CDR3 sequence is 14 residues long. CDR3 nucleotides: TGTGCCAGTACTCCTACCGGGATATACAATGAGCAGTTCTTC. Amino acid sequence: CASTPTGIYNEQFF.

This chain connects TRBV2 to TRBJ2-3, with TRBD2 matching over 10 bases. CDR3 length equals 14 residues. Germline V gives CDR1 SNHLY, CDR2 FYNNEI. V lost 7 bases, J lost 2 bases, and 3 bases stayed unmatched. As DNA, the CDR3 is TGTGCCAGCAAGCGGGAGGGCTCCACAGATACGCAGTATTTT. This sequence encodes CASKREGSTDTQYF. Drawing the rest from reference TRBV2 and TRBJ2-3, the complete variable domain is EPEVTQTPSHQVTQMGQEVILRCVPISNHLYFYWYRQILGQKVEFLVSFYNNEISEKSEIFDDQFSVERPDGSNFTLKIRSTKLEDSAMYFCASKREGSTDTQYFGPGTRLTVL.

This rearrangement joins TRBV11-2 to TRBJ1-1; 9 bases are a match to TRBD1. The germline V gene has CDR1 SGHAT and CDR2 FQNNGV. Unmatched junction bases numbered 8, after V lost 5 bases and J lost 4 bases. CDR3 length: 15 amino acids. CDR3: CASSIGGQGRTEAFF. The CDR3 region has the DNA TGTGCCAGCAGCATAGGGGGACAGGGACGCACTGAAGCTTTCTTT.

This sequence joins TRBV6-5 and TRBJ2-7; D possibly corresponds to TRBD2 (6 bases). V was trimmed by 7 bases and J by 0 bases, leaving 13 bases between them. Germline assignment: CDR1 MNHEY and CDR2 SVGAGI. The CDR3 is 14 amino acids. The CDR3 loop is CASTGTLSSYEQYF. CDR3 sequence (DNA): TGTGCCAGCACCGGGACTCTAAGCTCCTACGAGCAGTACTTC.

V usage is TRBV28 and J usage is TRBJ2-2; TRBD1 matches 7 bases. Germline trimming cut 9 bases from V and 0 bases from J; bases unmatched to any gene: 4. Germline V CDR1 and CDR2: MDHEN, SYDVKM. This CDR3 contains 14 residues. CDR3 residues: CASWDSTNTGELFF. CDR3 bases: TGTGCCAGTTGGGACAGCACGAACACCGGGGAGCTGTTTTTT.

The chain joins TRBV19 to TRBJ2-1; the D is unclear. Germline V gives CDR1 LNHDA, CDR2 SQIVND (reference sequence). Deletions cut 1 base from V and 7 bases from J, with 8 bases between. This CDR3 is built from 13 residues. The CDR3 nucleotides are TGTGCCAGTAGTATAGCGATGCTAAATGAGCAGTTCTTC. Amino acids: CASSIAMLNEQFF.

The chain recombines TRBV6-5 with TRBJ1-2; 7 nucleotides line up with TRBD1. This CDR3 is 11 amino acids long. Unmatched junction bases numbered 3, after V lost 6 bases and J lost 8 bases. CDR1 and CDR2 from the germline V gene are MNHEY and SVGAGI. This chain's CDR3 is CASRTGEGYTF. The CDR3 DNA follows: TGTGCCAGCAGAACAGGGGAAGGCTACACCTTC.

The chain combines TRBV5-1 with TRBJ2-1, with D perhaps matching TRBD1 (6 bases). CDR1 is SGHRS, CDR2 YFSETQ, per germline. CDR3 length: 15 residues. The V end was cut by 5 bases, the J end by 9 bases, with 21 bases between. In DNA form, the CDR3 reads TGCGCCAGCAGTGAACAGGGAATTGGTTTCGGTGAGCAGTTCTTC. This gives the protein CASSEQGIGFGEQFF.

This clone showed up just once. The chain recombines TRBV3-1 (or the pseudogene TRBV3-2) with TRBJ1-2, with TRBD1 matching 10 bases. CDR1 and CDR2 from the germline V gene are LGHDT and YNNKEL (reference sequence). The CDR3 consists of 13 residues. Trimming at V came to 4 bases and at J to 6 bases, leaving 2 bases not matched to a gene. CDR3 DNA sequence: TGTGCCAGCAGCCTGACAGGGGGCGATGGCTACACCTTC. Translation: CASSLTGGDGYTF.

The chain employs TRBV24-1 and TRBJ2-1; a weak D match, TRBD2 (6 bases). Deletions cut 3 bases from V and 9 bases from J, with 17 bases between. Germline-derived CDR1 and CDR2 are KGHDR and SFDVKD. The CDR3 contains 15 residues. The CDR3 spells CATSDHRLGWPEQFF. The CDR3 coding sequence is TGTGCCACCAGTGATCACCGACTAGGGTGGCCTGAGCAGTTCTTC.

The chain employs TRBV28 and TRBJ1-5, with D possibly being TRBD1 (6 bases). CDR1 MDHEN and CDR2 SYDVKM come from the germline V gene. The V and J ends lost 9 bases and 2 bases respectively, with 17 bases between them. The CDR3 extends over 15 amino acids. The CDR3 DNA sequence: TGTGCCAGTTGGGGGCGGATACAGGGCAATCAGCCCCAGCATTTT. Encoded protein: CASWGRIQGNQPQHF. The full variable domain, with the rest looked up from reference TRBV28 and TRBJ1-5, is DVKVTQSSRYLVKRTGEKVFLECVQDMDHENMFWYRQDPGLGLRLIYFSYDVKMKEKGDIPEGYSVSREKKERFSLILESASTNQTSMYLCASWGRIQGNQPQHFGDGTRLSIL.

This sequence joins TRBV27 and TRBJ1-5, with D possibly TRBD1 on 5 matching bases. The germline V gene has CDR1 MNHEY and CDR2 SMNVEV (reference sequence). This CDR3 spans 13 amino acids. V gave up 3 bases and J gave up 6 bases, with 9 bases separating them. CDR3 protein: CASSFRGFQPQHF. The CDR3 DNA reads TGTGCCAGCAGTTTTAGGGGCTTTCAGCCCCAGCATTTT.

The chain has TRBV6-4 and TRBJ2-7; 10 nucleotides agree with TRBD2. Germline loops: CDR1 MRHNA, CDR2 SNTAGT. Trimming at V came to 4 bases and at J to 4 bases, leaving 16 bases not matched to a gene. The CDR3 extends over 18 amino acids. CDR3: CASSALAGARKGLYEQYF. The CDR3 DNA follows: TGTGCCAGCAGTGCTCTAGCGGGAGCAAGAAAGGGGTTGTACGAGCAGTACTTC.

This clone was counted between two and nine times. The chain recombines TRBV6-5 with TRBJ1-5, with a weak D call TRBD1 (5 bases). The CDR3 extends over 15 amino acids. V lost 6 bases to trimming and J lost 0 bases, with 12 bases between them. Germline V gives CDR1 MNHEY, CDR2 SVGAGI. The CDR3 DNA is TGTGCCAGCAGCCCGAGTAGGGGTAGCAATCAGCCCCAGCATTTT. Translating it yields CASSPSRGSNQPQHF.